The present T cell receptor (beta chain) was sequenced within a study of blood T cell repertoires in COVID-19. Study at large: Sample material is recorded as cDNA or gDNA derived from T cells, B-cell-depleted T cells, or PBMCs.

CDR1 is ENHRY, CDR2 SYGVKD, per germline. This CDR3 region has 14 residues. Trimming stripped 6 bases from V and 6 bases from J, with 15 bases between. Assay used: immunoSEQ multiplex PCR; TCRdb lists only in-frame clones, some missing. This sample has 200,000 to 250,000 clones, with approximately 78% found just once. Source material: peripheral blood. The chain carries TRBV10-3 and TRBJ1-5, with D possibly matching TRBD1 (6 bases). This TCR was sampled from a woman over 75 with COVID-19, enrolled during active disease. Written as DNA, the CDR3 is TGTGCCATCAGCGCCGGGGGGCTTGGTCAGCCCCAGCATTTT. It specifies CAISAGGLGQPQHF.